These 2 T cell receptor beta chains share one sample of origin, sequenced in a study of blood T cell repertoires in COVID-19. Some clones are missing from TCRdb's copy, which holds only in-frame ones; the method was immunoSEQ multiplex PCR. The table has more than 100,000 clones, around 81% seen once. Material for sequencing was peripheral blood. These receptor sequences come from a woman aged 60-70 years with active or convalescent COVID-19.

The chain uses TRBV3-1 (or the pseudogene TRBV3-2) and TRBJ1-1; 9 nucleotides match TRBD1. The CDR3 sequence is 13 residues long. Germline lookup yields CDR1 LGHDT and CDR2 YNNKEL (reference sequence). Trimming removed 2 bases from V and 11 bases from J; junction bases left unmatched: 6. The CDR3 DNA follows: TGTGCCAGCAGCCAATGGACAGGGGAGGATGCTTTCTTT. The encoded protein is CASSQWTGEDAFF.

The J gene is TRBJ1-5, the V gene TRBV24-1, with unresolved D. CDR3 length: 13 amino acids. Trimming took off 3 bases at V and 2 bases at J, with 4 bases between the two ends. Looked up from germline, CDR1 is KGHDR and CDR2 is SFDVKD. CDR3 sequence: CATSDRGNQPQHF. CDR3 bases: TGTGCCACCAGTGATAGAGGCAATCAGCCCCAGCATTTT.